Following are 3 T cell receptor beta chains from one sample sequenced in a study of blood T cell repertoires in COVID-19. TCRdb's copy holds only in-frame clones and misses some; the assay was immunoSEQ multiplex PCR. The sample has about 320,000 clones, over 85% seen once. The specimen was peripheral blood. Source of these receptors: a woman younger than 45 with COVID-19, enrolled during active disease.

This rearrangement joins TRBV14 to TRBJ1-2; unclear D gene. Germline V gene sequence: CDR1 SGHDN, CDR2 FVKESK. This CDR3 is 13 amino acids long. Trimming took 1 base from V and 5 from J, leaving 8 bases between them. CDR3 in amino acids: CASSQGFSYGYTF. The CDR3 DNA is TGTGCCAGCAGCCAAGGATTCAGTTATGGCTACACCTTC.

This clone has just a few counts. The chain couples TRBV18 to TRBJ1-2, with D tentatively TRBD1 (5 bases). CDR1 is KGHSH and CDR2 is LQKENI in the germline V gene. V shed 3 bases and J shed 6 bases, with 11 bases lying between them. CDR3 size: 13 residues. This CDR3 is CASSPGREDGYTF. CDR3 nucleotide sequence: TGTGCCAGCTCACCTGGCAGGGAGGATGGCTACACCTTC.

The chain combines TRBV5-5 with TRBJ2-7; TRBD2 matches at 8 bases. The V gene end was trimmed by 0 bases and the J gene end by 4 bases; junction bases not matched to a gene: 6. In germline, CDR1 is SGHKS, CDR2 YYEKEE (reference sequence). This CDR3 contains 15 residues. This CDR3 reads CASSLDGGGLYEQYF. CDR3 in DNA: TGTGCCAGCAGCTTGGATGGCGGGGGGCTTTACGAGCAGTACTTC.